What follows describes a single TCR beta chain. The sample originates from a study of blood T cell repertoires in COVID-19. Overall study: Acute and convalescent COVID-19 specimens originated in the United States, Italy and Spain. T cells, B-cell-depleted T cells, or PBMCs provided the cDNA or gDNA that served as material.

Repertoires were generated with immunoSEQ multiplex PCR, while TCRdb's copy carries only in-frame clones and drops some. The sample gives tens of thousands of clones, less than 80% of which show up once; under 12% is in the top ten. This CDR3 is built from 14 residues. Germline CDR1 is MNHEY and CDR2 is SVGAGI. V dropped 6 bases and J dropped 10 bases, with 16 bases sitting between them. This sequence joins TRBV6-5 and TRBJ1-6, with D uncertain. The source material was peripheral blood. The receptor was isolated from a man in his sixties or seventies with COVID-19, enrolled during active disease. Written as DNA, the CDR3 is TGTGCCAGCAGCTTGACACTGGTGAAGTCACCCCTCCACTTT. Amino acid sequence: CASSLTLVKSPLHF.